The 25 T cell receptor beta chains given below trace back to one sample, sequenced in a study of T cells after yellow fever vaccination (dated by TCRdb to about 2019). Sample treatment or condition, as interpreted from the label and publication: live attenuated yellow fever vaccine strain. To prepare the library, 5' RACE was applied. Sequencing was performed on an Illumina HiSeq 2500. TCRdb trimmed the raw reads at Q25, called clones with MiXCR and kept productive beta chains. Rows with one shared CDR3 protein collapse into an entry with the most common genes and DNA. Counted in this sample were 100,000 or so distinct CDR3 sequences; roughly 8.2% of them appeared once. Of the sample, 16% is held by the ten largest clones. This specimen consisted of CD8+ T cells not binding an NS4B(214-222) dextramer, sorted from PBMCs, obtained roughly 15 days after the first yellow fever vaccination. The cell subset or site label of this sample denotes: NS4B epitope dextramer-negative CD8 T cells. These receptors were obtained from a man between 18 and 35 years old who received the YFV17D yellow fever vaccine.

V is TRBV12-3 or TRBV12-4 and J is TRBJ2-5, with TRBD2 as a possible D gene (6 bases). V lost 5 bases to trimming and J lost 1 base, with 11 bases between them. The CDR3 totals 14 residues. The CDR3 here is CASSNKRAQETQYF. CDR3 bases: TGTGCCAGCAGTAATAAGCGGGCCCAAGAGACCCAGTACTTC.

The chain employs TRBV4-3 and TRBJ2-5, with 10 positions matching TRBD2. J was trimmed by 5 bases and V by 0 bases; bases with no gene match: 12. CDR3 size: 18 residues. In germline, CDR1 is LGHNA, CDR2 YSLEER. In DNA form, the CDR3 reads TGCGCCAGCAGCCAAGACGCCCCCCCTAGCGGGGGAGGGGAGACCCAGTACTTC. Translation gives CASSQDAPPSGGGETQYF.

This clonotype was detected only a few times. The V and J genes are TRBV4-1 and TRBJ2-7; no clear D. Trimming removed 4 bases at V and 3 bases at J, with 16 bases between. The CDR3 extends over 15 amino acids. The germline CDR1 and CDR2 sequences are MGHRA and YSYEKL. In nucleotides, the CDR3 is TGCGCCAGCAGCCCAACGGTTACCCGGAGCTACGAGCAGTACGTC. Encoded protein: CASSPTVTRSYEQYV.

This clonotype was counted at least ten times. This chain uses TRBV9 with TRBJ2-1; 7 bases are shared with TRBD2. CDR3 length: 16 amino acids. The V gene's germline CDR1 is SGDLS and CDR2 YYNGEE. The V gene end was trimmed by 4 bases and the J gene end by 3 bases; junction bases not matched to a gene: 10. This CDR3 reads CASSFSGTTVYNEQFF. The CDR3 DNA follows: TGTGCCAGCAGCTTTTCCGGGACTACGGTCTACAATGAGCAGTTCTTC.

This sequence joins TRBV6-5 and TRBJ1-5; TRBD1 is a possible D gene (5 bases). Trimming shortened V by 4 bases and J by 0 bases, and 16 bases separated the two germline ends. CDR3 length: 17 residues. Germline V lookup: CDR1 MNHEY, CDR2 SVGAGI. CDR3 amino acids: CASSSWGTPYSNQPQHF. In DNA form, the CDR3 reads TGTGCCAGCAGTTCGTGGGGGACCCCGTATAGCAATCAGCCCCAGCATTTT.

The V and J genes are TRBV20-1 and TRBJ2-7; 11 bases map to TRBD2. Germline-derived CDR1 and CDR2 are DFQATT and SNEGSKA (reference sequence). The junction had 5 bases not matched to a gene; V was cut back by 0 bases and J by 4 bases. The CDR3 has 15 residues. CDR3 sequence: CSARDGASGGYEQYF. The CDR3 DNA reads TGCAGTGCTAGAGATGGAGCTAGCGGGGGGTACGAGCAGTACTTC.

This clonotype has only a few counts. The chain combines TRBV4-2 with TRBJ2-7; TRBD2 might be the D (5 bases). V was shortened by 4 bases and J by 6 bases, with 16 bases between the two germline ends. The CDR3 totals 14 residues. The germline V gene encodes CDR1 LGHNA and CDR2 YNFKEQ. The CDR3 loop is CASSPDGLAVEQYF. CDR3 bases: TGTGCCAGCAGCCCAGACGGGCTAGCAGTCGAGCAGTACTTC.

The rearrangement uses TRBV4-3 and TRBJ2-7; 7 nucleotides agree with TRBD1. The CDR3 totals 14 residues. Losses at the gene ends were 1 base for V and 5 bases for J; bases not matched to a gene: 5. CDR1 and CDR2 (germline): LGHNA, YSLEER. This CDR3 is CASSQGGGPNEQYV. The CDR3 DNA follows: TGCGCCAGCAGCCAAGGAGGGGGCCCGAACGAGCAGTACGTC.

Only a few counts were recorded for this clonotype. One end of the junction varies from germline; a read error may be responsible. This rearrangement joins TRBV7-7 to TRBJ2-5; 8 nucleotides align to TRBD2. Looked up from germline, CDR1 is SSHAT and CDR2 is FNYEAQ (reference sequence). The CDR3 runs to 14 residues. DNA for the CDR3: TGTGCTAGCAGCCCGCCGGGGGGGCAGGAGACCCAGTACTTC. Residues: CASSPPGGQETQYF.

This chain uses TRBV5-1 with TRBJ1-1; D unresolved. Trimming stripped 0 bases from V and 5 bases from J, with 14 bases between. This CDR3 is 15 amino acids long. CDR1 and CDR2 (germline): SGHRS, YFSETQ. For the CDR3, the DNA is TGCGCCAGCAGCTTGGATCTGGAGGGAAGGACTGAAGCTTTCTTT. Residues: CASSLDLEGRTEAFF.

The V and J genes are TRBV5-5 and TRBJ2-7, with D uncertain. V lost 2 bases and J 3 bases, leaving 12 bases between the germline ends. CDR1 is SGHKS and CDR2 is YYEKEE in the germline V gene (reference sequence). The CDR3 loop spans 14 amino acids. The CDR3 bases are TGTGCCAGCAGCTTTTCGACAAAGCTCTACGAGCAGTACGTC. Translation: CASSFSTKLYEQYV.

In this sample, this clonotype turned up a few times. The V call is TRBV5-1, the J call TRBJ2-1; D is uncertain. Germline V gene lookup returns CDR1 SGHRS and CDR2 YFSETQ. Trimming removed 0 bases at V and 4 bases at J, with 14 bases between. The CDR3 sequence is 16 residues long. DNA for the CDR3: TGCGCCAGCAGCTTGGCCACGGGCGCCCCTTACAATGAGCAGTTCTTC. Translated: CASSLATGAPYNEQFF.

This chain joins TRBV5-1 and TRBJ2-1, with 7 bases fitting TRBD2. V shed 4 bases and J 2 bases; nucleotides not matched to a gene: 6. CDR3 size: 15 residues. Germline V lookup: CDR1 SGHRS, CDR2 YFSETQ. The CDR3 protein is CASSPRDYPYNEQFF. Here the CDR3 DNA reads TGCGCCAGCAGCCCACGGGACTACCCCTACAATGAGCAGTTCTTC.

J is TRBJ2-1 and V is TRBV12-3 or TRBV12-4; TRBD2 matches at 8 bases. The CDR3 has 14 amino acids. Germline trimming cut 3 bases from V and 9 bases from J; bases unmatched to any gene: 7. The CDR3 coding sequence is TGTGCCAGCAGTTTTGGAGCGGGGGCCGGTGAGCAGTTCTTC. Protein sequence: CASSFGAGAGEQFF.

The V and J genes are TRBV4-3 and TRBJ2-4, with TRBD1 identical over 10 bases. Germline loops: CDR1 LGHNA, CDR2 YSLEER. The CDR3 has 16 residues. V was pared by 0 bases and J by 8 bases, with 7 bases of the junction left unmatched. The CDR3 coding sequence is TGCGCCAGCAGCCAAGATCACGGGGACAGGGGAGACATTCAGTACTTC. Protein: CASSQDHGDRGDIQYF.

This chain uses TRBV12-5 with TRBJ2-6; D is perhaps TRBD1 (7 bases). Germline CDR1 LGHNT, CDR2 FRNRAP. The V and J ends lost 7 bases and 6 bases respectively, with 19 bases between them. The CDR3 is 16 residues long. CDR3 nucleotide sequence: TGTGCTAGTGCCTCGACAGGGAGGCTGCTGGCCAACGTCCTGACTTTC. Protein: CASASTGRLLANVLTF.

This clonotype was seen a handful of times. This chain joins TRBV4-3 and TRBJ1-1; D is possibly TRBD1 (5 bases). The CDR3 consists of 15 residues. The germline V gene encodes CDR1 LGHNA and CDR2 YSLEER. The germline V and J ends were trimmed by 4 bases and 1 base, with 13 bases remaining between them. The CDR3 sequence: CASSPGPLGNTEAFF. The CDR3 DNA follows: TGCGCCAGCAGCCCGGGGCCTCTGGGGAACACTGAAGCTTTCTTT.

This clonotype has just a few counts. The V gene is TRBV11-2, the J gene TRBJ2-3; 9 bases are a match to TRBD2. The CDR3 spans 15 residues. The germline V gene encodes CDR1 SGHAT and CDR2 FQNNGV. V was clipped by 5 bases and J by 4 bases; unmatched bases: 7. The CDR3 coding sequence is TGTGCCAGCAGCCCAATGCGGGGGGGCCCAGATACGCAGTATTTT. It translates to CASSPMRGGPDTQYF. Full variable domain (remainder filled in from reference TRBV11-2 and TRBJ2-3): EAGVAQSPRYKIIEKRQSVAFWCNPISGHATLYWYQQILGQGPKLLIQFQNNGVVDDSQLPKDRFSAERLKGVDSTLKIQPAKLEDSAVYLCASSPMRGGPDTQYFGPGTRLTVL.

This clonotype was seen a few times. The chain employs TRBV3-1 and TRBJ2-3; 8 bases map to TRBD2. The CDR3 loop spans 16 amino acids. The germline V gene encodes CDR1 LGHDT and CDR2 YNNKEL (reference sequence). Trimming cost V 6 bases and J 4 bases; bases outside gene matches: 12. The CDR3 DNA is TGTGCCAGCAGGTCCGGGAGGGCCGGGGTAGCAGATACGCAGTATTTT. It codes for CASRSGRAGVADTQYF.

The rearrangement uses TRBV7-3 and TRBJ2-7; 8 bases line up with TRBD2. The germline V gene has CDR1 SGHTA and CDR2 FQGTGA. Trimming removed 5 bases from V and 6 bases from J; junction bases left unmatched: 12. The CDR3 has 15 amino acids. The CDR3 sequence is CASSRPGLVVCEQYF. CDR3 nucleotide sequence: TGTGCCAGCAGCCGGCCGGGACTAGTGGTGTGCGAGCAGTACTTC.

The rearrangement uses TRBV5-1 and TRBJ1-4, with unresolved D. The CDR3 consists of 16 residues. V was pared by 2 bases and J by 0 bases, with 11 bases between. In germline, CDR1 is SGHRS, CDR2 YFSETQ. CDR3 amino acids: CASSFLAAATNEKLFF. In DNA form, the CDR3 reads TGCGCCAGCAGCTTTTTGGCGGCAGCAACTAATGAAAAACTGTTTTTT.

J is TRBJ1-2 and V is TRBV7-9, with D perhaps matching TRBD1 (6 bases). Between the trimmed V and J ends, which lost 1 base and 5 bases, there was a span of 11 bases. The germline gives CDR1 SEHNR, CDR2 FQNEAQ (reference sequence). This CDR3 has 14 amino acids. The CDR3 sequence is CASSLDTGAYGYTF. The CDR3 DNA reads TGTGCCAGCAGCTTAGATACGGGGGCGTATGGCTACACCTTC.

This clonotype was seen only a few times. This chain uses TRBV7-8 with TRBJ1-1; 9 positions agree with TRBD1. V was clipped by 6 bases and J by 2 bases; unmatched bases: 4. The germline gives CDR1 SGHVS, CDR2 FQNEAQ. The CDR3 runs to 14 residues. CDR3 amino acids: CASREGQGNTEAFF. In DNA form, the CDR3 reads TGTGCCAGCAGAGAGGGACAGGGAAACACTGAAGCTTTCTTT.

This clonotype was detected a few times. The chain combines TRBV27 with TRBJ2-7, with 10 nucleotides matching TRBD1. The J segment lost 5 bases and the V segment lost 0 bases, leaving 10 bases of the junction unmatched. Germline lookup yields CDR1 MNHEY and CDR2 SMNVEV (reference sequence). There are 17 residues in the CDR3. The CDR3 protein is CASSLSLGQGIENEQYF. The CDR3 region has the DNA TGTGCCAGCAGTTTATCTCTGGGACAGGGGATCGAGAACGAGCAGTACTTC.

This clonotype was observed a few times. As DNA, the CDR3 is TGTGCCAGCAGCCAAGTCGGAACGCAGCCCCAGCATTTT. Its protein is CASSQVGTQPQHF. The V and J genes are TRBV3-1 and TRBJ1-5; no definite D call. The V gene's germline CDR1 is LGHDT and CDR2 YNNKEL (reference sequence). The CDR3 runs to 13 residues. V lost 1 base and J lost 7, with 8 bases in between.